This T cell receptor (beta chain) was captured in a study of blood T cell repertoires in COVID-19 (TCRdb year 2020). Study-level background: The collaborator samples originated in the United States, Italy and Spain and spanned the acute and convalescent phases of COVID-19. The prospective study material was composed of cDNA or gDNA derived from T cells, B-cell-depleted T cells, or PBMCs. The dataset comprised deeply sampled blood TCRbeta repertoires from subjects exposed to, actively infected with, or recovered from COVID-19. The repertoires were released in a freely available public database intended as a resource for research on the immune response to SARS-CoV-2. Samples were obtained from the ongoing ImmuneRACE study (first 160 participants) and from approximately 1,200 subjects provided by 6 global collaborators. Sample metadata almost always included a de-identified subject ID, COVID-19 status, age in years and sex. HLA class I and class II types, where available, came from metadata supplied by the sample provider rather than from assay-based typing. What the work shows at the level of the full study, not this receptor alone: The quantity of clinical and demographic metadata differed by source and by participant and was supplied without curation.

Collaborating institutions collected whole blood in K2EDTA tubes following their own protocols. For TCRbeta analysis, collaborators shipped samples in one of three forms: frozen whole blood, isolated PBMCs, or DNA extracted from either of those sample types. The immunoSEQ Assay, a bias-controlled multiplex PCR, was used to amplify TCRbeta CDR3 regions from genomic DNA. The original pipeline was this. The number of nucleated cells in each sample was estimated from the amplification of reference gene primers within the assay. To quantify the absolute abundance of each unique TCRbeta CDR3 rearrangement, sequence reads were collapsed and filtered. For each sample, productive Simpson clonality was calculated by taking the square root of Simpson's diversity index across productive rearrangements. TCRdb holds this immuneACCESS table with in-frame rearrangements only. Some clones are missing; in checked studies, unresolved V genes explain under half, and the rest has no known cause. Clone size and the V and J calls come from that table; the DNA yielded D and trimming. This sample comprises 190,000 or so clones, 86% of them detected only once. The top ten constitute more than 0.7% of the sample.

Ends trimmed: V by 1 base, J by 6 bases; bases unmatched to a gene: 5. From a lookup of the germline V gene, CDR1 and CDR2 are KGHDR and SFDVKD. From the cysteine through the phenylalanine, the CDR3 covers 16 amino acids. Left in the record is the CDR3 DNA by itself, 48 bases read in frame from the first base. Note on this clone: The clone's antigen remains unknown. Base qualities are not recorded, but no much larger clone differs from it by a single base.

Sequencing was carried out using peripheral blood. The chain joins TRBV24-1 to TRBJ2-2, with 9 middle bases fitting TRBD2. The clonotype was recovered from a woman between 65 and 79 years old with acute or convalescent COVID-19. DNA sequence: TGTGCCACCAGTGATTTATTTAGCGGGAGTGCCGGGGAGCTGTTTTTT. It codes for CATSDLFSGSAGELFF.